This T cell receptor (beta chain) derives from a study of Ad26.COV2.S vaccination and SARS-CoV-2 variants (dated by TCRdb to the early 2020s). About the investigation overall: Donors in the vaccine arm were drawn from COV1001, a multicentre, randomized, double-blind, placebo-controlled phase I-IIa trial testing Ad26.COV2.S in healthy adults. Investigators did not know the trial group allocation while performing experiments and assessing outcomes. Trial participants were randomized into five groups of five, in which low-dose or high-dose Ad26.COV2.S was given once or twice, or placebo was given on both occasions. The TCR-sequenced set comprised approximately 32 samples: some 19 Ad26.COV2.S vaccine recipients, 5 placebo recipients and 8 SARS-CoV-2 convalescent individuals. Ad26.COV2.S was given intramuscularly at 5x10^10 or 1x10^11 viral particles, as a single shot or as two shots 56 days apart. TCRbeta repertoire sequencing served as the tool for gauging how specific and how broad the SARS-CoV-2-reactive T cell receptors were following Ad26.COV2.S vaccination. What the authors observed across the whole study: Comparing responses between vaccine doses or regimens was not something the study was powered to do. Ad26.COV2.S recipients had higher spike-specific TCR breadth than placebo recipients (P = 0.0014). According to the authors, total T cell responses may have been underestimated by the TCR breadth and depth analyses. Vaccine and placebo recipients had comparable non-spike TCR breadth, which fits with the vaccine containing only spike. After vaccination, substantial breadth of spike-specific CD8+ and CD4+ T cell responses was reported.

Interpreted using the paper, the treatment or condition label stands for: around 19 received Ad26.COV2.S at low or high dose, single or two shots; roughly five received placebo; per-sample allocation not given. For vaccine and placebo recipients, the sequenced repertoires came from samples collected on day 63 after the first injection. Between 29 July and 7 August 2020, Cohort 1b enrolled 25 adults aged 18-55 years at one site in Boston, USA. Ad26.COV2.S was a replication-incompetent adenovirus type 26 vector that expressed a prefusion-stabilized SARS-CoV-2 spike protein derived from the original Wuhan strain. Concerning this clone itself: It lacks a known antigen. Base qualities are not recorded, but no much larger clone differs from it by a single base.

The germline V gene supplies CDR1 SGHVS and CDR2 FQNEAQ. V is pared back by 1 base and J by 4 bases, with 10 bases lying between the germline termini. The CDR3 goes from the cysteine to the phenylalanine over 15 residues. The read is trimmed to its CDR3 DNA, 45 bases read in frame from base 1. The immunoSEQ Assay was the method used to sequence TCRbeta CDR3 regions. After extraction, genomic DNA underwent amplification by bias-controlled multiplex PCR, followed by high-throughput sequencing. Processing in the source paper ran as follows. Collapsing and filtering of sequences were performed to quantify the absolute abundance of each unique TCRbeta CDR3 region. Usable DNA was measured by amplifying reference genes present in all nucleated cells, and TCRbeta template counts were normalized to that usable DNA to estimate T cell fraction. Repertoire TCRs were annotated as SARS-CoV-2-specific when V gene, CDR3 amino acid sequence and J gene were exactly matched to a known reactive TCR set. The reference SARS-CoV-2 TCR set came from MIRA and was filtered for enrichment in COVID-19-positive ImmuneCODE repertoires, removing public or cross-reactive TCRs. Based on the MIRA antigens, annotated TCRs were further analysed at the level of specific ORF or position within ORF. Breadth was defined as annotated unique rearrangements over total unique productive rearrangements; depth was the summed frequency of those rearrangements. TCR breadth was compared between groups using two-sided Wilcoxon rank-sum tests. The clones in this table, taken by TCRdb from immuneACCESS, are in-frame only. Not every clone is retained; where verified, under half of the shortfall comes from an unresolved V gene, and the cause of the rest is unknown. That table furnishes V, J and clone size, whereas the DNA furnished D and trimming. In all, the sample holds about half a million clones, and about 88% of those were seen once. Under 2% of the sample comes from the top ten.

Source: peripheral blood, taken in a trial of Ad26.COV2.S vaccine versus placebo. This clonotype originated in a person aged 18 to 65 who received the Ad26.COV2.S COVID-19 vaccine or a placebo. The receptor chain draws on TRBV7-8 and TRBJ2-2; the D gene assignment is ambiguous. The sequenced DNA: TGTGCCAGCAGCTTAGGTCCCCGGGTCACCGGGGAGCTGTTTTTT. Its product reads: CASSLGPRVTGELFF.